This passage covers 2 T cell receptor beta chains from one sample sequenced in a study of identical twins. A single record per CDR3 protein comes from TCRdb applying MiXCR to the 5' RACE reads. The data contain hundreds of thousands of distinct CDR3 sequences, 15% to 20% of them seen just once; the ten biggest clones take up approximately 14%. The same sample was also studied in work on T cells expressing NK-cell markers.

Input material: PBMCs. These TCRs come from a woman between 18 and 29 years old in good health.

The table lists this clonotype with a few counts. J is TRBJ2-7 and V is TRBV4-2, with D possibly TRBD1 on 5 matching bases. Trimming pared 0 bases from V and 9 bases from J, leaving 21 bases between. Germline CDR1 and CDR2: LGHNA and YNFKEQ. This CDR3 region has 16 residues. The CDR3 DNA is TGTGCCAGCAGCCAAGATCGGAACAGGCCTAATCTAGGGCAGTACTTC. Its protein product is CASSQDRNRPNLGQYF.

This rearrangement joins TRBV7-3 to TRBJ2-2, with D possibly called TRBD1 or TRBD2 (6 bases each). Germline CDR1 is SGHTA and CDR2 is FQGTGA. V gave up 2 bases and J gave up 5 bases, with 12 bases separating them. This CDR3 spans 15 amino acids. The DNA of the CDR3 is TGTGCCAGCAGCTTAGTTGGGGGGCTGACCGGGGAGCTGTTTTTT. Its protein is CASSLVGGLTGELFF.